This TCR beta chain appears in the sequencing data of a study of OX40 agonist ivuxolimab in advanced cancers. Study at large: The drug used for patients, ivuxolimab, was an agonistic anti-OX40 (CD134) antibody.

The CDR3 is made up of 16 amino acids. Trimming pared 5 bases from V and 0 bases from J, leaving 11 bases between. Germline V gene data show CDR1 as MNHEY and CDR2 as SMNVEV (reference sequence). With respect to this clone: The target antigen is unknown.

Sequenced by immunoSEQ multiplex PCR; TCRdb stores in-frame clones only, minus some. Found here are about 56,000 clones, approximately 80% of them singletons; the top ten hold roughly 4%. Study findings and constraints: Low normalized T-cell clonal expansion also characterized some of the nonresponders. Dose levels from 0.1 to 3.0 mg/kg saw CD4+ and CD8+ blood T cells expand clonally by week 6.

Source: CD4+ or CD8+ T cells sorted from blood, taken in a trial of the OX40 agonist ivuxolimab. This TCR was sampled from an adult with an advanced solid tumor such as melanoma, head and neck, liver or kidney cancer. This chain links TRBV27 with TRBJ2-6, with a weak D call TRBD1 (5 bases). The CDR3 here is CASSRQSSSGANVLTF. Written as DNA, the CDR3 is TGTGCCAGCAGTAGACAGAGTAGCTCTGGGGCCAACGTCCTGACTTTC.